The clone carrying this T cell receptor beta chain was recorded at least ten times. Its target is not known. The data originate from a study of CD8 T cells in ankylosing spondylitis. Study-wide points: Earlier reports found some motif variants in synovial fluid and blood in reactive arthritis. Seemingly characteristic of ankylosing spondylitis blood was a TCR beta motif consisting of 7 or 8 highly homologous variants.

TCRdb analysed the 5' RACE reads with MiXCR anew, one entry per CDR3 protein. The sample lists 150,000 to 200,000 distinct CDR3 sequences, 13% occurring once. Sequenced: blood, either unsorted or a sorted T cell fraction (not recorded which). The TCR was taken from a female donor with ankylosing spondylitis or in good health (not recorded which).

The CDR3 DNA reads TGCAGCGTCGACCCTCGGGTGCGTAGGGGGGGGAATGAGCAGTTCTTC. Translation: CSVDPRVRRGGNEQFF. The chain employs TRBV29-1 and TRBJ2-1, with a weak D call TRBD2 (7 bases). Trimming removed 6 bases at V and 7 bases at J, with 25 bases between. The CDR3 has 16 residues. Germline CDR1 and CDR2: SQVTM and ANQGSEA.